The 14 T cell receptor beta chains listed next were all sequenced from one sample in a study of early T cells in non-severe SARS-CoV-2 infection. TCRdb re-called the 5' RACE reads through MiXCR, storing one row per CDR3 protein. The sample yields tens of thousands of distinct CDR3 sequences, approximately 9% seen once. Specimen: whole blood. The receptors shown here come from an adult who was a healthcare worker with PCR-confirmed SARS-CoV-2 infection or an uninfected control (not recorded which).

This clonotype came up many times. The genes are TRBV7-3 and TRBJ2-6; unclear D gene. The germline V gene encodes CDR1 SGHTA and CDR2 FQGTGA. CDR3 length: 17 residues. V was clipped by 5 bases and J by 0 bases, with 14 bases between them. The CDR3 nucleotides read TGTGCCAGCAGCCCCCCTGGAAGGGACTCTGGGGCCAACGTCCTGACTTTC. Translated, it gives CASSPPGRDSGANVLTF.

A few counts support this clonotype. The rearrangement joins TRBV6-2 or TRBV6-3 to TRBJ2-5; TRBD1 matches at 7 bases. J gave up 1 base and V 0 bases, and 11 bases lay outside the gene matches. Germline V gives CDR1 MNHEY, CDR2 SVGEGT. The length of the CDR3 is 18 residues. The CDR3 is CASSYSPGQALRQETQYF. The CDR3 DNA is TGTGCCAGCAGTTACTCCCCCGGACAGGCCTTACGCCAAGAGACCCAGTACTTC.

This clonotype was observed a handful of times. CDR3 sequence: CASSLSPILAGVPYNEQFF. For the CDR3, the DNA is TGTGCCAGCAGTCTAAGCCCCATACTAGCGGGGGTCCCCTACAATGAGCAGTTCTTC. The rearrangement uses TRBV2 and TRBJ2-1, with 11 bases aligning to TRBD2. V was clipped by 5 bases and J by 2 bases; unmatched bases: 14. CDR3 length: 19 amino acids. Per the germline V gene, CDR1 is SNHLY and CDR2 is FYNNEI.

This clonotype was detected ten times or more. The chain links TRBV6-1 to TRBJ2-1, with a tentative D call TRBD2 (5 bases). CDR3 length: 15 residues. Between the trimmed V and J ends, which lost 3 bases and 4 bases, there was a span of 13 bases. Germline loops: CDR1 MNHNS, CDR2 SASEGT. In DNA form, the CDR3 reads TGTGCCAGCAGTGAGAGGGTGACACTTTACAATGAGCAGTTCTTC. It translates to CASSERVTLYNEQFF.

Only a few counts were recorded for this clonotype. The CDR3 region has the DNA TGCAGCGTTGATCGGGGACTAGCGGGAGGGTCCGGCACAGATACGCAGTATTTT. It encodes CSVDRGLAGGSGTDTQYF. The chain employs TRBV29-1 and TRBJ2-3, with 16 positions matching TRBD2. Germline CDR1 reads SQVTM; CDR2 reads ANQGSEA. V lost 3 bases and J lost 1; bases outside the gene matches: 7. The CDR3 sequence is 18 residues long.

Many counts were recorded for this clonotype. The genes are TRBV18 and TRBJ1-5, with 8 bases matching TRBD1. Germline V gene sequence: CDR1 KGHSH, CDR2 LQKENI. The CDR3 runs to 15 residues. The V and J ends lost 3 bases and 7 bases, in that order; junction bases with no gene match: 8. CDR3 amino acids: CASSPPDRVGQPQHF. In DNA form, the CDR3 reads TGTGCCAGCTCACCCCCGGACAGGGTTGGGCAGCCCCAGCATTTT.

CDR3 protein: CASSSTSPGANTEAFF. CDR3 in DNA: TGTGCCAGCAGCTCTACGTCCCCCGGGGCGAACACTGAAGCTTTCTTT. The chain is built from TRBV7-6 and TRBJ1-1; tentative D call: TRBD1 (5 bases). V dropped 4 bases and J dropped 1 base, with 16 bases sitting between them. Germline V gene sequence: CDR1 SGHVS, CDR2 FNYEAQ. This CDR3 is built from 16 residues. Together with reference TRBV7-6 and TRBJ1-1, the CDR3 gives the full variable domain: GAGVSQSPRYKVTKRGQDVALRCDPISGHVSLYWYRQALGQGPEFLTYFNYEAQQDKSGLPNDRFSAERPEGSISTLTIQRTEQRDSAMYRCASSSTSPGANTEAFFGQGTRLTVV.

This chain joins TRBV6-2 or TRBV6-3 and TRBJ1-1, with D unclear. The CDR3 has 16 residues. Germline loops: CDR1 MNHEY, CDR2 SVGEGT. V shed 0 bases and J shed 5 bases, with 16 bases lying between them. As DNA, the CDR3 is TGTGCCAGCAGTTACTCATTTAGGCAGCGTGGGACTGAAGCTTTCTTT. It yields the protein CASSYSFRQRGTEAFF.

This clonotype was seen a few times. The chain recombines TRBV29-1 with TRBJ2-7, with TRBD1 matching over 9 bases. The V segment lost 4 bases and the J segment 0 bases; nucleotides outside the gene matches: 10. This CDR3 has 16 residues. Germline assignment: CDR1 SQVTM and CDR2 ANQGSEA. This chain's CDR3 is CSVGPGQGALSYEQYF. The CDR3 nucleotides are TGCAGCGTTGGGCCGGGACAGGGCGCCCTCTCCTACGAGCAGTACTTC.

This clonotype was seen only a few times. The rearrangement joins TRBV6-2 or TRBV6-3 to TRBJ2-2; tentatively, D is TRBD2 (6 bases). Between the trimmed V and J ends, which lost 5 bases and 2 bases, there was a span of 15 bases. The CDR3 extends over 16 amino acids. Germline CDR1 MNHEY, CDR2 SVGEGT. CDR3 in amino acids: CASSPRDGGNTGELFF. CDR3 in DNA: TGTGCCAGCAGTCCGCGGGATGGGGGAAACACCGGGGAGCTGTTTTTT.

This clonotype was observed a few times. The genes are TRBV27 and TRBJ1-2; TRBD1 is a possible D gene (6 bases). CDR1 and CDR2 (germline): MNHEY, SMNVEV (reference sequence). This CDR3 has 14 residues. Trimming pared 6 bases from V and 2 bases from J, leaving 13 bases between. CDR3 sequence (DNA): TGTGCCAGCAGCGTACAGGGTAGAAACTATGGCTACACCTTC. This encodes CASSVQGRNYGYTF.

This clonotype came up many times. The chain carries TRBV6-5 and TRBJ2-1, with TRBD2 matching over 7 bases. Trimming at V came to 6 bases and at J to 4 bases, leaving 9 bases not matched to a gene. Per germline, CDR1 MNHEY and CDR2 SVGAGI. The CDR3 spans 15 residues. The CDR3 DNA follows: TGTGCCAGCAGCTTGAATCCGGGGGGATACAATGAGCAGTTCTTC. Translated, it gives CASSLNPGGYNEQFF.

This clonotype was counted at least ten times. DNA for the CDR3: TGTGCCAGCAGTTACTCGAGAAGGGGGCATAATGGCTACACCTTC. Translating it yields CASSYSRRGHNGYTF. The rearrangement uses TRBV6-5 and TRBJ1-2; TRBD1 agrees at 7 bases. Trimming removed 0 bases from V and 6 bases from J; junction bases left unmatched: 7. The CDR3 is 15 residues long. Germline V gives CDR1 MNHEY, CDR2 SVGAGI.

There are many counts of this clonotype. The chain joins TRBV4-1 to TRBJ2-7, with TRBD2 identical over 10 bases. The CDR3 loop spans 17 amino acids. V shed 0 bases, J shed 3 bases, and the junction held 8 bases outside the gene matches. From germline, CDR1 is MGHRA and CDR2 YSYEKL. The CDR3 region has the DNA TGCGCCAGCAGCCAAGAAGTGACTAGCGGGTGGGTCTACGAGCAGTACTTC. This sequence encodes CASSQEVTSGWVYEQYF.